This TCR beta chain comes out of a study of identical twins. The V end lost 2 bases, the J end lost 6 bases, and 13 bases lay between the germline ends. Germline CDR1 reads SGHTA; CDR2 reads FQGNSA. The CDR3 runs to 14 residues. A universal primer site was incorporated via template switching, and the cDNA contained unique molecular identifiers. TCRdb used MiXCR to reprocess the 5' RACE reads, holding one entry per CDR3 protein. The sample has approximately 210,000 distinct CDR3 sequences; roughly 15% are singletons. The same sample was also studied in work on T cells expressing NK-cell markers. That source reports: In sorted CD3+CD56+NKG2C+, CD3+CD56+NKG2C- and CD3+CD56-NKG2C+ T cells, TCR beta repertoires were obtained.

This clonotype originated in a young woman in good health. The material sequenced was CD8+ T cells sorted from blood. The chain joins TRBV7-2 to TRBJ1-2; unclear D gene. CDR3 amino acids: CASSLYVDLNGYTF. Here the CDR3 DNA reads TGTGCCAGCAGCTTATACGTAGATTTGAATGGCTACACCTTC.